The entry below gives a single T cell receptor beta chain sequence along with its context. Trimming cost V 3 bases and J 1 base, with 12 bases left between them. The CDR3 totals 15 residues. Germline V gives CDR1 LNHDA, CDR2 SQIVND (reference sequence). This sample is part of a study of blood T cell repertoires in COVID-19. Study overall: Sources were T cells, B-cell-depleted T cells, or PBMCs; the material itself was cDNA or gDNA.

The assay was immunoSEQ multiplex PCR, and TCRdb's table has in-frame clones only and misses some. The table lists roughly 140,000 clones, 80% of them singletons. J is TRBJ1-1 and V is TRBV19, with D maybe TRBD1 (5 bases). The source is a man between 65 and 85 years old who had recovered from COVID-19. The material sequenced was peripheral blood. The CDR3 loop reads CASSISGAGNTEAFF. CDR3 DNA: TGTGCCAGTAGTATCTCTGGGGCAGGGAACACTGAAGCTTTCTTT.